These 10 T cell receptor beta chains were all obtained from the same sample, sequenced in a study of control samples from healthy donors and cancer patients. Produced via immunoSEQ multiplex PCR; TCRdb's table is partial and in-frame only. Of 150,000 to 200,000 clones listed, around nine tenths are singletons. The sample comprised blood. The receptor source for this set is a man under 40 in good health.

V and J are TRBV3-1 (or the pseudogene TRBV3-2) and TRBJ2-1, with 8 bases lining up with TRBD1. CDR3 size: 17 residues. Germline V gene lookup returns CDR1 LGHDT and CDR2 YNNKEL (reference sequence). Unmatched junction bases numbered 8, after V lost 4 bases and J lost 0 bases. Written as DNA, the CDR3 is TGTGCCAGCAGCCTCAGGACAGGGTTTGGCTCCTACAATGAGCAGTTCTTC. Translating it yields CASSLRTGFGSYNEQFF.

The V and J genes are TRBV9 and TRBJ2-2; D is unclear. The germline V gene encodes CDR1 SGDLS and CDR2 YYNGEE. The germline V and J ends were trimmed by 3 bases and 4 bases, with 16 bases remaining between them. The CDR3 loop spans 16 amino acids. The CDR3 is CASSAQLEIGTGELFF. The CDR3 nucleotides are TGTGCCAGCAGCGCACAGCTGGAAATAGGCACCGGGGAGCTGTTTTTT.

V is TRBV7-2 and J is TRBJ2-7, with 7 nucleotides matching TRBD2. V gave up 1 base and J gave up 2 bases; unmatched junction bases: 2. The CDR3 runs to 14 residues. CDR1 SGHTA and CDR2 FQGNSA come from the germline V gene. CDR3 protein: CASSLGGRAYEQYF. CDR3 sequence (DNA): TGTGCCAGCAGCTTAGGCGGGAGAGCCTACGAGCAGTACTTC.

This clone was found a few times. This chain links TRBV5-1 with TRBJ2-7; weak D call: TRBD2 (6 bases). Trimming took 1 base from V and 0 from J, leaving 11 bases between them. CDR1 SGHRS and CDR2 YFSETQ come from the germline V gene. The CDR3 runs 15 residues. The CDR3 protein is CASSLYYGSSYEQYF. The DNA for the CDR3 is TGCGCCAGCAGCTTGTACTACGGGAGCTCCTACGAGCAGTACTTC. Looking up the rest from reference TRBV5-1 and TRBJ2-7 gives the full variable domain: KAGVTQTPRYLIKTRGQQVTLSCSPISGHRSVSWYQQTPGQGLQFLFEYFSETQRNKGNFPGRFSGRQFSNSRSEMNVSTLELGDSALYLCASSLYYGSSYEQYFGPGTRLTVT.

The gene calls are TRBV5-1 and TRBJ2-7, with D possibly TRBD1 on 6 matching bases. The CDR3 length is 16 residues. Germline V gene data show CDR1 as SGHRS and CDR2 as YFSETQ. V lost 1 base to trimming and J lost 2 bases, with 16 bases between them. CDR3 region: CASSLLVRGDTYEQYF. DNA of the CDR3: TGCGCCAGCAGCTTGCTGGTCAGGGGCGATACCTACGAGCAGTACTTC. Filled out from reference TRBV5-1 and TRBJ2-7, the complete variable domain reads KAGVTQTPRYLIKTRGQQVTLSCSPISGHRSVSWYQQTPGQGLQFLFEYFSETQRNKGNFPGRFSGRQFSNSRSEMNVSTLELGDSALYLCASSLLVRGDTYEQYFGPGTRLTVT.

V and J are TRBV19 and TRBJ2-2; maybe TRBD1 (6 bases). Trimming cost V 6 bases and J 5 bases, with 13 bases left between them. Germline loops: CDR1 LNHDA, CDR2 SQIVND (reference sequence). The CDR3 consists of 14 residues. CDR3 bases: TGTGCCAGTAGAAAGGACAGCTATACCGGGGAGCTGTTTTTT. This codes for CASRKDSYTGELFF. Complete variable domain (other parts from reference TRBV19 and TRBJ2-2): DGGITQSPKYLFRKEGQNVTLSCEQNLNHDAMYWYRQDPGQGLRLIYYSQIVNDFQKGDIAEGYSVSREKKESFPLTVTSAQKNPTAFYLCASRKDSYTGELFFGEGSRLTVL.

The chain recombines TRBV5-1 with TRBJ2-6; a weak D match, TRBD2 (6 bases). Germline lookup yields CDR1 SGHRS and CDR2 YFSETQ. The V end lost 2 bases, the J end lost 11 bases, and 14 bases lay between the germline ends. There are 14 residues in the CDR3. The DNA for the CDR3 is TGCGCCAGCAGCTTCGACGGAGGGTCGTACGTCCTGACTTTC. Amino acid sequence: CASSFDGGSYVLTF.

The J gene is TRBJ2-5, the V gene TRBV7-9, with TRBD1 matching 8 bases. CDR1 is SEHNR and CDR2 is FQNEAQ in the germline V gene (reference sequence). This CDR3 has 17 residues. V lost 1 base, J lost 2 bases, and 9 bases stayed unmatched. CDR3 in DNA: TGTGCCAGCAGCTTAGGCCTGGGACAGGTTCTTCAAGAGACCCAGTACTTC. Protein product: CASSLGLGQVLQETQYF.

In its sample, this clone was seen once. This is likely a read error, given that the CDR3 carries no conserved phenylalanine or tryptophan at its end. The gene calls are TRBV19 and TRBJ1-2, with D perhaps matching TRBD1 (5 bases). CDR1 is LNHDA, CDR2 SQIVND, per germline (reference sequence). The CDR3 loop spans 15 amino acids. V lost 4 bases and J lost 4, with 16 bases in between. CDR3 nucleotide sequence: TGTGCCAGTAGTAATGTCAGGGACGGGTTCTATGGCTACACCCTC. Protein sequence: CASSNVRDGFYGYTL.

A note on this clone: Additional DNA sequences in this sample encode the identical CDR3. The chain combines TRBV2 with TRBJ1-3; D remains ambiguous. This CDR3 has 14 amino acids. In germline, CDR1 is SNHLY, CDR2 FYNNEI. Trimming pared 4 bases from V and 1 base from J, leaving 8 bases between. CDR3 coding DNA: TGTGCCAGCAGTGCCCGGGGATCTGGAAACACCATATATTTT. Protein: CASSARGSGNTIYF.